The rows below give T cell receptor beta chains drawn from one sample of a study of T cell responses to AZD1222 COVID-19 vaccine. Assay: immunoSEQ multiplex PCR; the TCRdb copy retains only in-frame clones and omits some. This sample has about 160,000 clones; 90% to 95% occur once, and the top ten carry approximately 1.9%. Sequencing was performed on peripheral blood, taken on day 0 of AZD1222 vaccination. Every receptor here comes from an adult in good health. The CDR3 runs from the conserved cysteine through the conserved F or W. Fields, in order: clone size, J gene, D gene, V gene, CDR3 DNA, CDR3 protein. D genes are given only for firm matches. The listing skips clone size in some rows; elsewhere it reads once, few, many or a size class.

NA TRBJ1-3 NA TRBV30 TGTGCCTGGAGCCCCCGCTCTGGAAACACCATATATTTT CAWSPRSGNTIYF
once TRBJ2-3 TRBD2 TRBV2 TGTGCCAGCAGTGGACGCCTAGCGGGGGCCAGCACAGATACGCAGTATTTT CASSGRLAGASTDTQYF
NA TRBJ2-7 NA TRBV29-1 TGCAGCGTTGGAGGTTACGAGCAGTACTTC CSVGGYEQYF
NA TRBJ2-7 TRBD2 TRBV11-1 TGTGCCAGCAGCCGCGGGACTAGCGGATACGAGCAGTACTTC CASSRGTSGYEQYF
NA TRBJ1-3 NA TRBV19 TGTGCCAGTAGTCTCGGAAGCTCCGTGGGAAACACCATATATTTT CASSLGSSVGNTIYF
once TRBJ2-7 TRBD1 TRBV29-1 TGCAGCGTGGAGGTAGGGGACAGCTACGAGCAGTACTTC CSVEVGDSYEQYF
NA TRBJ1-1 NA TRBV12-3/TRBV12-4 TGTGCCAGCAGTCTAGGGATGCCCACTGAAGCTTTCTTT CASSLGMPTEAFF
NA TRBJ1-3 NA TRBV11-2 TGTGCCAGCAGCCCCAAAACAGGGATCTTCGACACCATATATTTT CASSPKTGIFDTIYF
NA TRBJ1-5 TRBD1 TRBV6-5 TGTGCCAGCAGACCGGGACAGCTTCCTCGGCAGCCCCAGCATTTT CASRPGQLPRQPQHF
NA TRBJ2-3 NA TRBV7-7 TGTGCCAGCAGCATCTCTAGGGGGTCCGCAGATACGCAGTATTTT CASSISRGSADTQYF
NA TRBJ2-1 NA TRBV28 TGTGCCAGCAGTTTGAGGGTAGTGCAGTTCTTC CASSLRVVQFF
NA TRBJ2-7 NA TRBV2 TGTGCCAGCAGCCTAGGGCTCTACGAGCAGTACTTC CASSLGLYEQYF
NA TRBJ2-5 NA TRBV28 TGTGCCAGCAGCCTCCCCGGAGTGGGGCAAGAGACCCAGTACTTC CASSLPGVGQETQYF
NA TRBJ1-6 TRBD1 TRBV5-4 TGTGCCAGCAGCTCAGGACAGGGATATGGTTCACCCCTCCACTTT CASSSGQGYGSPLHF
NA TRBJ2-7 NA TRBV9 TGTGCCAGCAGCGTGGAGCCTGGGGGGGGCCTGAATGAGCAGTACTTC CASSVEPGGGLNEQYF
NA TRBJ1-1 NA TRBV9 TGTGCCAGCAGCGTAAATATAGGGGCAACATCTGAAGCTTTCTTT CASSVNIGATSEAFF
NA TRBJ1-6 NA TRBV19 TGTGCCAGTAGTATCTCGGGGGTCGGTTCACCCCTCCACTTT CASSISGVGSPLHF
NA TRBJ2-7 NA TRBV4-1 TGCGCCAGCAGCCAAACGTTGAGGAGGAGATACGAGCAGTACTTC CASSQTLRRRYEQYF
once TRBJ1-5 NA TRBV28 TGTGCCAGCAGCACTTCCCTCAGGGGAGTGGACCAGCCCCAGCATTTT CASSTSLRGVDQPQHF
few TRBJ1-2 NA TRBV7-2 TGTGCCAGCAGCTTAGCGCCAGGGCAAGGCTACACCTTC CASSLAPGQGYTF
NA TRBJ2-1 TRBD2 TRBV7-9 TGTGCCAGCAGCTTACAATTTAGGACGGGGGGGCGACTTGGCCATGAGCAGTTCTTC CASSLQFRTGGRLGHEQFF
NA TRBJ2-7 NA TRBV6-1 TGTGCCAGCAGTGAAGGGAGCGGAGGAGTCTACGAGCAGTACTTC CASSEGSGGVYEQYF
NA TRBJ1-1 NA TRBV7-9 TGTGCCAGCAGCTTAGCGGACGGGCGGAACACTGAAGCTTTCTTT CASSLADGRNTEAFF
NA TRBJ1-6 TRBD1 TRBV5-6 TGTGCCAGCAGCTTGATCCGGGACAGGGCGTTGAGGGATGGTTCACCCCTCCACTTT CASSLIRDRALRDGSPLHF
NA TRBJ1-5 NA TRBV12-5 TGTGCTAGTGGTTTGGACGACAGGCCCAATCAGCCCCAGCATTTT CASGLDDRPNQPQHF
NA TRBJ1-2 NA TRBV19 TGTGCCAGTAGTATCTTACAGGGCTATGGCTACACCTTC CASSILQGYGYTF
NA TRBJ1-6 NA TRBV7-3 TGTGCCAGCAGCCGGGAGCCTCGGGGTTATAATTCACCCCTCCACTTT CASSREPRGYNSPLHF
NA TRBJ1-2 NA TRBV7-7 TGTGCCGTTGACCGCGCAACGGGGTATGGCTACACCTTC CAVDRATGYGYTF
NA TRBJ2-7 NA TRBV12-3/TRBV12-4 TGTGCCAGCAGTTTTACCAGGGACGAGCAGTACTTC CASSFTRDEQYF
NA TRBJ2-3 NA TRBV28 TGTGCCAGCAGTTTGAGGGTTGGGGATACGCAGTATTTT CASSLRVGDTQYF
few TRBJ1-1 NA TRBV9 TGTGCCAGCAGCGTAACAGGGATCCCCACTGAAGCTTTCTTT CASSVTGIPTEAFF
NA TRBJ1-2 TRBD1 TRBV7-9 TGTGCCAGCAGCTTATCCCAGGGGGCAGGGTCTGACTACACCTTC CASSLSQGAGSDYTF
NA TRBJ2-1 NA TRBV10-3 TGTGCCATCAGTGGAAGGCAGGGAAACAATGAGCAGTTCTTC CAISGRQGNNEQFF
NA TRBJ2-7 TRBD1 TRBV6-5 TGTGCCAGCAGTTACACAGGGGACTCCTACGAGCAGTACTTC CASSYTGDSYEQYF
NA TRBJ1-1 NA TRBV27 TGTGCCAGCAGTTTAGGGGGAGAAGGCACTGAAGCTTTCTTT CASSLGGEGTEAFF